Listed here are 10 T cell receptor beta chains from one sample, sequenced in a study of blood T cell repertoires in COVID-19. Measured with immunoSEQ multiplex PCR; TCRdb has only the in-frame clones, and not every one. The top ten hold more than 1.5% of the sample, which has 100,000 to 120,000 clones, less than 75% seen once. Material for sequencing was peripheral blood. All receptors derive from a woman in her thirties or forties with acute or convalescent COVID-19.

The CDR3 region has the DNA TGCAGTCCGACGGGCGGGACCTACAATGAGCAGTTCTTC. It translates to CSPTGGTYNEQFF. The chain combines TRBV29-1 with TRBJ2-1; TRBD2 might be the D (6 bases). Looked up from germline, CDR1 is SQVTM and CDR2 is ANQGSEA. The CDR3 consists of 13 residues.

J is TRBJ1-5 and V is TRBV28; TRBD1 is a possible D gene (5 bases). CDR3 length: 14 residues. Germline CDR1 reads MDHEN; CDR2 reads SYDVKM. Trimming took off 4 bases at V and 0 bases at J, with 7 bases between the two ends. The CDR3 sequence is CASSWGGSNQPQHF. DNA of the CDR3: TGTGCCAGCAGTTGGGGGGGTAGCAATCAGCCCCAGCATTTT.

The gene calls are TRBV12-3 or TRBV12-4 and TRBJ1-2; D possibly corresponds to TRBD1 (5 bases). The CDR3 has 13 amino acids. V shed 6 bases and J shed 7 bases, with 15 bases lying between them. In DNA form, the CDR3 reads TGTGCCAGCAGCCCCGACAGCCTCATTGGCTACACCTTC. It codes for CASSPDSLIGYTF.

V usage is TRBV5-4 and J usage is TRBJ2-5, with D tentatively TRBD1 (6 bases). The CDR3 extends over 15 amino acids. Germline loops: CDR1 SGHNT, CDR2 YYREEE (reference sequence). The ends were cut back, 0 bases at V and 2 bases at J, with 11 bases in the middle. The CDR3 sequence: CASSLGGQNQETQYF. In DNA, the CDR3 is TGTGCCAGCAGCTTGGGAGGACAGAATCAAGAGACCCAGTACTTC.

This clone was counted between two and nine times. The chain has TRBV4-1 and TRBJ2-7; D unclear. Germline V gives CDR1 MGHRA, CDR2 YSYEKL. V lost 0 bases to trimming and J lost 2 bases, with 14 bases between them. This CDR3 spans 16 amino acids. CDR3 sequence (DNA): TGCGCCAGCAGCCAAGATGGTTCGGTTAGAGCCTACGAGCAGTACTTC. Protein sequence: CASSQDGSVRAYEQYF.

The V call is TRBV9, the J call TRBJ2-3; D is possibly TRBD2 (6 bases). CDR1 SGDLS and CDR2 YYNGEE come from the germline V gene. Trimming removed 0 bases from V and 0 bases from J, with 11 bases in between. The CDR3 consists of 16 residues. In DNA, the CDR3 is TGTGCCAGCAGCGTAGTGGGCGGGGCGAGCACAGATACGCAGTATTTT. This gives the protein CASSVVGGASTDTQYF.

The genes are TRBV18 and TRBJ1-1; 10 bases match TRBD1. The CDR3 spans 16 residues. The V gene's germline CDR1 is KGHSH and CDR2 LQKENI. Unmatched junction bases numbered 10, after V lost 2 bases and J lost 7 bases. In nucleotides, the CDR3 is TGTGCCAGCTCACCAAGCAACCGGGACAGGGGCTTTGAAGCTTTCTTT. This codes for CASSPSNRDRGFEAFF.

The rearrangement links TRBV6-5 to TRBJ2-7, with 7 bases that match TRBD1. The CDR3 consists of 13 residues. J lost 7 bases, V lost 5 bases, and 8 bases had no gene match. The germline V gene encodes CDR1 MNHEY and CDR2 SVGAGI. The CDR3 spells CASSKPGQREQYF. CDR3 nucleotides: TGTGCCAGCAGTAAACCGGGACAGAGGGAGCAGTACTTC.

CDR3 DNA sequence: TGCGCCAGCAGTCAATCGCGGGGTCCCTACGAGCAGTACTTC. As protein: CASSQSRGPYEQYF. The chain joins TRBV23-1 to TRBJ2-7; TRBD2 is a possible D gene (6 bases). TRBV23-1 is an ORF, with its function uncertain. V shed 0 bases and J shed 2 bases, with 8 bases lying between them. CDR3 length: 14 residues.

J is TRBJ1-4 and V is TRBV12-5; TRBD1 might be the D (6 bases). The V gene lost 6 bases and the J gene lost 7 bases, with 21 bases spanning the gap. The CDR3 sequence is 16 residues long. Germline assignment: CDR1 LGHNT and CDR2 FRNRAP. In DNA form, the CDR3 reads TGTGCTAGTGGCCTCTCATCCTTCGGGACAACTGAAAAACTGTTTTTT. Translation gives CASGLSSFGTTEKLFF. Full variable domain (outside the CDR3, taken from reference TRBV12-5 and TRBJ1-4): DARVTQTPRHKVTEMGQEVTMRCQPILGHNTVFWYRQTMMQGLELLAYFRNRAPLDDSGMPKDRFSAEMPDATLATLKIQPSEPRDSAVYFCASGLSSFGTTEKLFFGSGTQLSVL.